Each of the 22 T cell receptor beta chains below was sequenced from the same sample in a study of blood T cell repertoires in COVID-19. Data came from immunoSEQ multiplex PCR; TCRdb stores just in-frame clones and leaves some out. The table includes 150,000 to 200,000 clones, 65% to 85% detected once. The sequencing sample was made of peripheral blood. The receptors here all came from a man in his 60s with active or convalescent COVID-19.

V is TRBV5-6 and J is TRBJ2-5; 8 nucleotides align to TRBD2. This CDR3 spans 14 amino acids. Germline V lookup: CDR1 SGHDT, CDR2 YYEEEE. The ends lost 1 base at V and 5 bases at J; junction bases unmatched: 4. CDR3 region: CASSLRGLGETQYF. DNA of the CDR3: TGTGCCAGCAGCTTGAGGGGACTAGGGGAGACCCAGTACTTC.

The sample holds one count of this clone. This rearrangement joins TRBV12-3 or TRBV12-4 to TRBJ2-3; 8 nucleotides match TRBD2. The CDR3 covers 12 residues. With 5 bases clipped from V and 6 bases from J, the junction kept 1 base outside the gene matches. DNA of the CDR3: TGTGCCAGCAGTCCGGGGGGGGATACGCAGTATTTT. Translated: CASSPGGDTQYF.

The chain employs TRBV19 and TRBJ1-5; D gene unclear. Germline V lookup: CDR1 LNHDA, CDR2 SQIVND (reference sequence). V was cut by 0 bases and J by 0 bases, with 6 bases left in between. The CDR3 runs to 15 residues. As DNA, the CDR3 is TGTGCCAGTAGTATAGAGGGCAATAGCAATCAGCCCCAGCATTTT. Its translation: CASSIEGNSNQPQHF.

This sequence joins TRBV7-6 and TRBJ2-5; 7 positions agree with TRBD2. V lost 8 bases and J lost 7; bases outside the gene matches: 19. The CDR3 runs 16 residues. CDR1 is SGHVS, CDR2 FNYEAQ, per germline. CDR3 residues: CASFVGTAGSGGTQYF. In nucleotides, the CDR3 is TGTGCCAGCTTTGTTGGAACAGCCGGATCGGGGGGGACCCAGTACTTC.

This chain uses TRBV5-1 with TRBJ2-5; 8 bases map to TRBD2. Germline assignment: CDR1 SGHRS and CDR2 YFSETQ. The CDR3 has 16 amino acids. The V segment lost 4 bases and the J segment 1 base; nucleotides outside the gene matches: 9. The CDR3 DNA reads as TGCGCCAGCAGCAAGGGGACTAGAGTCACCCAAGAGACCCAGTACTTC. Translated: CASSKGTRVTQETQYF.

The chain is built from TRBV19 and TRBJ1-4, with D uncertain. V lost 9 bases, J lost 10 bases, and 24 bases lay in between. CDR1 is LNHDA, CDR2 SQIVND, per germline (reference sequence). The CDR3 length is 15 residues. The DNA of the CDR3 is TGTGCCAGCACAAACCACGTAGGAGGAAAAGGAAAACTGTTTTTT. Translating gives CASTNHVGGKGKLFF.

This chain joins TRBV6-6 and TRBJ2-2; tentative D call: TRBD2 (5 bases). With 8 bases removed from V and 5 bases from J, the gap between germline ends came to 9 bases. This CDR3 is built from 12 residues. Germline CDR1 and CDR2: MNHNY and SVGAGI (reference sequence). CDR3 nucleotide sequence: TGTGCCAGCCGGGATCGAACCGGGGAGCTGTTTTTT. Protein sequence: CASRDRTGELFF.

The CDR3 coding sequence is TGTGCCACTCGAGGGGGCCGAAATGATTCACCCCTCCACTTT. The encoded protein is CATRGGRNDSPLHF. This rearrangement joins TRBV6-5 to TRBJ1-6; the match to TRBD1 covers 7 bases. The ends lost 10 bases at V and 8 bases at J; junction bases unmatched: 11. Germline-derived CDR1 and CDR2 are MNHEY and SVGAGI. The CDR3 is 14 residues long.

This clone was picked up one time. The V gene is TRBV28, the J gene TRBJ2-7; 8 nucleotides match TRBD1. The germline CDR1 and CDR2 sequences are MDHEN and SYDVKM. The CDR3 runs to 14 residues. V was clipped by 7 bases and J by 1 base; unmatched bases: 6. The DNA for the CDR3 is TGTGCCAGCATCGGACAGGGAGCATCCTACGAGCAGTACTTC. Translating gives CASIGQGASYEQYF.

CDR3: CASSPGWRGGGYTF. In nucleotides, the CDR3 is TGTGCCAGCAGCCCCGGTTGGAGGGGCGGAGGCTACACCTTC. V is TRBV7-2 and J is TRBJ1-2; D may be TRBD1 (5 bases). CDR1 and CDR2 (germline): SGHTA, FQGNSA. This CDR3 contains 14 residues. The V end lost 5 bases, the J end lost 8 bases, and 18 bases lay between the germline ends.

The rearrangement joins TRBV5-1 to TRBJ2-5; D perhaps matches TRBD1 (5 bases). Trimming took off 1 base at V and 0 bases at J, with 13 bases between the two ends. Germline-derived CDR1 and CDR2 are SGHRS and YFSETQ. The CDR3 runs 16 residues. CDR3: CASSLSGQGYQETQYF. The CDR3 nucleotides read TGCGCCAGCAGCTTGTCGGGTCAGGGATACCAAGAGACCCAGTACTTC.

This clone was observed a single time. The genes are TRBV15 and TRBJ1-2; D uncertain. Trimming cost V 5 bases and J 6 bases, with 13 bases left between them. The CDR3 has 13 amino acids. Germline assignment: CDR1 LNHNV and CDR2 YYDKDF (reference sequence). DNA of the CDR3: TGTGCCACCAGCGGCCGAGGATGGGATGGCTACACCTTC. Its translation: CATSGRGWDGYTF.

The chain joins TRBV7-8 to TRBJ2-2; D gene unclear. With 6 bases removed from V and 6 bases from J, the gap between germline ends came to 11 bases. Germline V gene sequence: CDR1 SGHVS, CDR2 FQNEAQ. The length of the CDR3 is 13 residues. CDR3 sequence reads: CASSLRLAGELFF. CDR3 coding DNA: TGTGCCAGCAGTTTGCGACTGGCCGGGGAGCTGTTTTTT.

The chain couples TRBV19 to TRBJ2-7; TRBD2 matches 7 bases. V gave up 10 bases and J gave up 0 bases; unmatched junction bases: 6. The germline CDR1 and CDR2 sequences are LNHDA and SQIVND (reference sequence). The CDR3 is made up of 13 amino acids. The CDR3 region is CANLAESSYEQYF. In DNA form, the CDR3 reads TGTGCCAACCTAGCGGAGAGCTCCTACGAGCAGTACTTC.

This chain uses TRBV7-9 with TRBJ2-7, with D hard to call. The CDR3 runs to 13 residues. The V and J ends lost 6 bases and 0 bases respectively, with 9 bases between them. Germline-derived CDR1 and CDR2 are SEHNR and FQNEAQ (reference sequence). CDR3 sequence: CASRPEVSYEQYF. The CDR3 nucleotides read TGTGCCAGCAGGCCAGAGGTCTCCTACGAGCAGTACTTC.

The rearrangement uses TRBV19 and TRBJ2-1; 9 bases map to TRBD1. The CDR3 has 13 amino acids. V was pared by 9 bases and J by 3 bases, with 3 bases of the junction left unmatched. The germline CDR1 and CDR2 sequences are LNHDA and SQIVND (reference sequence). CDR3 DNA sequence: TGTGCCAGCGGACAGGGGTTCTACAATGAGCAGTTCTTC. Translation: CASGQGFYNEQFF.

The V and J genes are TRBV4-1 and TRBJ2-1; weak D call: TRBD1 (5 bases). Trimming took 2 bases from V and 3 from J, leaving 17 bases between them. The CDR3 totals 17 residues. Germline V CDR1 and CDR2: MGHRA, YSYEKL. CDR3 sequence reads: CASSQRGLGPFYNEQFF. CDR3 nucleotide sequence: TGCGCCAGCAGCCAAAGGGGCTTAGGGCCTTTCTACAATGAGCAGTTCTTC.

The genes are TRBV5-1 and TRBJ2-1, with D tentatively TRBD2 (6 bases). The V and J ends lost 1 base and 4 bases respectively, with 12 bases between them. The CDR3 consists of 15 residues. CDR1 SGHRS and CDR2 YFSETQ come from the germline V gene. The CDR3 reads CASSLIPSEYNEQFF. DNA for the CDR3: TGCGCCAGCAGCTTGATCCCTAGCGAGTACAATGAGCAGTTCTTC.

This clone was counted once. J is TRBJ1-2 and V is TRBV28; 12 bases fit TRBD1. Germline CDR1 reads MDHEN; CDR2 reads SYDVKM. J was trimmed by 4 bases and V by 6 bases; bases with no gene match: 6. There are 15 residues in the CDR3. CDR3 amino acids: CASRTGTGGVYGYTF. The CDR3 nucleotides are TGTGCCAGCAGAACCGGGACAGGGGGCGTCTATGGCTACACCTTC.

The chain couples TRBV6-1 to TRBJ1-2; 9 nucleotides line up with TRBD1. The CDR3 is 18 residues long. Trimming cost V 0 bases and J 5 bases; bases outside gene matches: 13. Germline loops: CDR1 MNHNS, CDR2 SASEGT. CDR3 sequence reads: CASSEALSRQGGRYGYTF. CDR3 coding DNA: TGTGCCAGCAGTGAAGCGCTTTCTAGACAGGGGGGGAGGTATGGCTACACCTTC.

The J gene is TRBJ2-7, the V gene TRBV5-1, with TRBD1 identical over 8 bases. Germline assignment: CDR1 SGHRS and CDR2 YFSETQ. Unmatched junction bases numbered 3, after V lost 2 bases and J lost 5 bases. This CDR3 has 13 amino acids. The CDR3, as DNA: TGCGCCAGCAGCTTCCAGGGGGCCAACGAGCAGTACTTC. This encodes CASSFQGANEQYF.

J is TRBJ2-5 and V is TRBV25-1; 9 nucleotides match TRBD1. The trim removed 4 bases at V and 5 bases at J, leaving 8 bases unmatched. From germline, CDR1 is MGHDK and CDR2 SYGVNS. There are 15 residues in the CDR3. The CDR3 bases are TGTGCCAGCAGTGCCCCCGGGACAGGGCGGGAGACCCAGTACTTC. Encoded protein: CASSAPGTGRETQYF.